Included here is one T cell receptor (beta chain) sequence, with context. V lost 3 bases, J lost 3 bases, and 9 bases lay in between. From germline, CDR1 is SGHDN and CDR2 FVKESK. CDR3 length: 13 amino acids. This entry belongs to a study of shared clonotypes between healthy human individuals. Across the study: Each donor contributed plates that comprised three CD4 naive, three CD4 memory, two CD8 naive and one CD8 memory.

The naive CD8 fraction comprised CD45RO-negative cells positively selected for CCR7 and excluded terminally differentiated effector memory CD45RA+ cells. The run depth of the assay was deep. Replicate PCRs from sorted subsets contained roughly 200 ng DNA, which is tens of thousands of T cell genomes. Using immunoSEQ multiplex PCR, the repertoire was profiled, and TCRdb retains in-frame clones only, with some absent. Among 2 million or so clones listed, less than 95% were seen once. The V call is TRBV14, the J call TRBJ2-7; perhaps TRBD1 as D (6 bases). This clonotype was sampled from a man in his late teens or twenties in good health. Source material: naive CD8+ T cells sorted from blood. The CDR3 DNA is TGTGCCAGCAGCCAGGGACACTTCTACGAGCAGTACTTC. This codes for CASSQGHFYEQYF.